One and the same sample provided the 30 T cell receptor beta chains below, sequenced in a study of blood T cell repertoires in COVID-19. Sequenced by immunoSEQ multiplex PCR; TCRdb stores in-frame clones only, minus some. The sample contains approximately 210,000 clones, roughly 90% of which appear only once. The sample consisted of PBMCs or T cells enriched from blood (not recorded which). Receptors were obtained from a young woman who had recovered from COVID-19.

The chain uses TRBV27 and TRBJ1-1, with 8 bases that match TRBD1. Losses at the gene ends were 6 bases for V and 2 bases for J; bases not matched to a gene: 5. CDR3 length: 14 amino acids. The germline CDR1 and CDR2 sequences are MNHEY and SMNVEV (reference sequence). CDR3 in DNA: TGTGCCAGCAGGAAAGGACAGGGAAACACTGAAGCTTTCTTT. Protein sequence: CASRKGQGNTEAFF.

This chain uses TRBV19 with TRBJ1-1; D uncertain. The CDR3 is 14 residues long. Trimming stripped 2 bases from V and 1 base from J, with 8 bases between. Germline loops: CDR1 LNHDA, CDR2 SQIVND (reference sequence). The CDR3 spells CASSIRGTNTEAFF. The CDR3 nucleotides read TGTGCCAGTAGTATACGGGGTACGAACACTGAAGCTTTCTTT.

This clone was detected only a few times. The chain combines TRBV15 with TRBJ2-5; D gene unclear. CDR1 is LNHNV and CDR2 is YYDKDF in the germline V gene (reference sequence). V lost 4 bases and J lost 5, with 5 bases in between. This CDR3 contains 11 residues. CDR3 amino acids: CATSIGETQYF. DNA of the CDR3: TGTGCCACCAGCATCGGGGAGACCCAGTACTTC. The full variable domain, with the rest looked up from reference TRBV15 and TRBJ2-5, is DAMVIQNPRYQVTQFGKPVTLSCSQTLNHNVMYWYQQKSSQAPKLLFHYYDKDFNNEADTPDNFQSRRPNTSFCFLDIRSPGLGDTAMYLCATSIGETQYFGPGTRLLVL.

This clone appeared a single time. The chain recombines TRBV19 with TRBJ1-2; D is ambiguous. The V end was cut by 3 bases, the J end by 4 bases, with 18 bases between. Germline V gives CDR1 LNHDA, CDR2 SQIVND (reference sequence). This CDR3 spans 16 amino acids. This CDR3 is CASSMSYTPRGYGYTF. As DNA, the CDR3 is TGTGCCAGTAGTATGTCCTACACTCCCCGGGGCTATGGCTACACCTTC.

The genes are TRBV6-5 and TRBJ2-3, with D perhaps TRBD1 (6 bases). CDR3 length equals 15 residues. In germline, CDR1 is MNHEY, CDR2 SVGAGI. Trimming cost V 6 bases and J 3 bases, with 16 bases left between them. CDR3 in DNA: TGTGCCAGCAGCCCAAAAGACAGGCGAACAGATACGCAGTATTTT. Translation: CASSPKDRRTDTQYF.

The V call is TRBV11-2, the J call TRBJ1-3; D unclear. V was trimmed by 5 bases and J by 1 base, leaving 18 bases between them. CDR3 length equals 17 residues. From germline, CDR1 is SGHAT and CDR2 FQNNGV. The CDR3 sequence is CASSILRGGLSGNTIYF. As DNA, the CDR3 is TGTGCCAGCAGCATTCTTCGGGGAGGGCTATCTGGAAACACCATATATTTT.

The chain has TRBV10-2 and TRBJ1-1; TRBD1 aligns across 9 bases. CDR1 is WSHSY, CDR2 SAAADI, per germline. The CDR3 contains 15 residues. The V gene end was trimmed by 3 bases and the J gene end by 3 bases; junction bases not matched to a gene: 5. Here the CDR3 DNA reads TGCGCCAGCAGTGATAGACAGGGGGTGGACACTGAAGCTTTCTTT. The encoded protein is CASSDRQGVDTEAFF.

The chain joins TRBV18 to TRBJ1-5; no reliable D call. V lost 0 bases and J lost 5, with 11 bases in between. This CDR3 spans 15 amino acids. Germline lookup yields CDR1 KGHSH and CDR2 LQKENI. CDR3 in DNA: TGTGCCAGCTCACCACCGGGTAGCTTTTATCAGCCCCAGCATTTT. It encodes CASSPPGSFYQPQHF.

The rearrangement links TRBV9 to TRBJ1-3; D unclear. The length of the CDR3 is 15 residues. CDR1 is SGDLS, CDR2 YYNGEE, per germline. V lost 0 bases, J lost 2 bases, and 9 bases lay in between. The CDR3 coding sequence is TGTGCCAGCAGCGTAGCGGGGTCCCCTGGAAACACCATATATTTT. This codes for CASSVAGSPGNTIYF.

This chain connects TRBV19 to TRBJ1-2, with 8 positions matching TRBD1. J was trimmed by 8 bases and V by 3 bases; bases with no gene match: 8. The germline V gene has CDR1 LNHDA and CDR2 SQIVND (reference sequence). This CDR3 region has 14 residues. The CDR3 is CASSIPRQGLGYTF. In DNA form, the CDR3 reads TGTGCCAGTAGTATTCCGCGACAGGGGCTGGGCTACACCTTC.

The gene calls are TRBV2 and TRBJ1-6; D call uncertain. The CDR3 sequence is 13 residues long. Deletions cut 6 bases from V and 10 bases from J, with 13 bases between. Germline CDR1 reads SNHLY; CDR2 reads FYNNEI. The DNA of the CDR3 is TGTGCCAGCAGCCCGGGAGGAAAATCACCCCTCCACTTT. Translated, it gives CASSPGGKSPLHF.

The rearrangement joins TRBV5-4 to TRBJ2-3; tentative D call: TRBD2 (5 bases). The CDR3 sequence is 15 residues long. Germline V lookup: CDR1 SGHNT, CDR2 YYREEE (reference sequence). V was pared by 5 bases and J by 6 bases, with 19 bases between. CDR3 residues: CASRTRAGDSDTQYF. CDR3 DNA: TGTGCCAGCAGAACTAGGGCCGGGGATTCGGATACGCAGTATTTT.

The chain carries TRBV27 and TRBJ1-3; 9 bases are a match to TRBD1. CDR3 length: 15 amino acids. Trimming removed 5 bases from V and 4 bases from J; junction bases left unmatched: 6. The germline gives CDR1 MNHEY, CDR2 SMNVEV (reference sequence). The CDR3 reads CASSPRQGGGNTIYF. The CDR3 DNA reads TGTGCCAGCAGTCCCCGACAGGGGGGCGGAAACACCATATATTTT.

The V gene is TRBV9, the J gene TRBJ2-3; 9 bases match TRBD1. CDR1 SGDLS and CDR2 YYNGEE come from the germline V gene. Unmatched junction bases numbered 6, after V lost 3 bases and J lost 1 base. CDR3 length: 16 amino acids. CDR3 sequence: CASSGLTGGGTDTQYF. CDR3 nucleotides: TGTGCCAGCAGCGGATTGACAGGGGGTGGCACAGATACGCAGTATTTT.

The chain employs TRBV10-3 and TRBJ1-5; D is possibly TRBD1 (6 bases). Trimming removed 6 bases from V and 7 bases from J, with 16 bases in between. This CDR3 comprises 14 residues. Germline loops: CDR1 ENHRY, CDR2 SYGVKD. This chain's CDR3 is CAISREGGGQPQHF. In DNA form, the CDR3 reads TGTGCCATCAGCCGGGAGGGGGGCGGACAGCCCCAGCATTTT.

V and J are TRBV29-1 and TRBJ2-3; D perhaps matches TRBD2 (6 bases). Germline CDR1 and CDR2: SQVTM and ANQGSEA. This CDR3 comprises 10 residues. The V gene lost 6 bases and the J gene lost 11 bases, with 12 bases spanning the gap. CDR3 residues: CSVASVRQYF. Here the CDR3 DNA reads TGCAGCGTCGCTAGCGTACGGCAGTATTTT.

The genes are TRBV19 and TRBJ1-4; possibly TRBD1 for D (5 bases). Trimming shortened V by 7 bases and J by 7 bases, and 13 bases separated the two germline ends. Germline CDR1 LNHDA, CDR2 SQIVND (reference sequence). This CDR3 is built from 13 residues. The CDR3 DNA is TGTGCCAGTATTGACAGACATTTTGAAAAACTGTTTTTT. Translating it yields CASIDRHFEKLFF.

This clone was observed a single time. DNA for the CDR3: TGTGCCAGTAGTATTAGCCAGGGATGGGGTTTGAGTGAAGCTTTCTTT. Translating it yields CASSISQGWGLSEAFF. The chain uses TRBV19 and TRBJ1-1; D may be TRBD1 (5 bases). This CDR3 spans 16 amino acids. With 3 bases removed from V and 7 bases from J, the gap between germline ends came to 21 bases. CDR1 and CDR2 from the germline V gene are LNHDA and SQIVND (reference sequence).

This chain's CDR3 is CARSLGQGDTEAFF. CDR3 nucleotides: TGTGCCAGAAGCTTGGGACAGGGAGACACTGAAGCTTTCTTT. The chain uses TRBV5-3 and TRBJ1-1; the match to TRBD1 covers 7 bases. TRBV5-3 is an open reading frame whose function is uncertain. This CDR3 has 14 residues. The J segment lost 3 bases and the V segment lost 0 bases, leaving 2 bases of the junction unmatched.

V and J are TRBV7-6 and TRBJ1-3; D not certain. Germline V lookup: CDR1 SGHVS, CDR2 FNYEAQ. The CDR3 consists of 16 residues. V was pared by 5 bases and J by 0 bases, with 14 bases between. CDR3 DNA sequence: TGTGCCAGCAGCCCGGAGATGCTTGGCTCTGGAAACACCATATATTTT. It translates to CASSPEMLGSGNTIYF.

This rearrangement joins TRBV13 to TRBJ2-3, with D maybe TRBD1 (6 bases). Trimming pared 5 bases from V and 2 bases from J, leaving 17 bases between. Germline V gene data show CDR1 as PRHDT and CDR2 as FYEKMQ (reference sequence). The CDR3 length is 16 residues. This CDR3 is CASSQRTETITDTQYF. The DNA of the CDR3 is TGTGCCAGCAGCCAAAGGACAGAGACCATCACAGATACGCAGTATTTT.

In its sample, this clone was seen a few times. The chain joins TRBV19 to TRBJ1-2; D is perhaps TRBD1 (5 bases). Per the germline V gene, CDR1 is LNHDA and CDR2 is SQIVND (reference sequence). Trimming cost V 7 bases and J 5 bases, with 11 bases left between them. This CDR3 is built from 12 residues. CDR3 nucleotides: TGTGCCAGTACTGACAGATTTTATGGCTACACCTTC. Its translation: CASTDRFYGYTF.

This clone was detected only once. J is TRBJ1-2 and V is TRBV18; D perhaps matches TRBD1 (6 bases). The germline V gene has CDR1 KGHSH and CDR2 LQKENI. The length of the CDR3 is 13 residues. V lost 5 bases to trimming and J lost 6 bases, with 13 bases between them. The CDR3 protein is CASSSQGADGYTF. CDR3 sequence (DNA): TGTGCCAGCTCATCACAGGGAGCGGATGGCTACACCTTC. Full variable domain (remainder filled in from reference TRBV18 and TRBJ1-2): NAGVMQNPRHLVRRRGQEARLRCSPMKGHSHVYWYRQLPEEGLKFMVYLQKENIIDESGMPKERFSAEFPKEGPSILRIQQVVRGDSAAYFCASSSQGADGYTFGSGTRLTVV.

This clone was counted a single time. This chain links TRBV29-1 with TRBJ2-2; 7 bases align to TRBD1. The CDR3 has 14 amino acids. With 6 bases clipped from V and 4 bases from J, the junction kept 8 bases outside the gene matches. The germline V gene has CDR1 SQVTM and CDR2 ANQGSEA. The CDR3: CSVDRETGTGELFF. The CDR3 DNA follows: TGCAGCGTAGACAGGGAGACGGGCACCGGGGAGCTGTTTTTT.

The V and J genes are TRBV24-1 and TRBJ2-3; 7 nucleotides agree with TRBD2. The CDR3 has 15 amino acids. With 3 bases clipped from V and 2 bases from J, the junction kept 4 bases outside the gene matches. CDR1 and CDR2 from the germline V gene are KGHDR and SFDVKD. The CDR3 is CATSDGGGTTDTQYF. The CDR3 DNA reads as TGTGCCACCAGTGATGGGGGAGGGACCACAGATACGCAGTATTTT.

Here the CDR3 DNA reads TGCGCCAGCAGCCCCCAGGGGCTTTTACTCCACGAGCAGTACTTC. Its translation is CASSPQGLLLHEQYF. The J gene is TRBJ2-7, the V gene TRBV4-1; tentative D call: TRBD1 (6 bases). The CDR3 sequence is 15 residues long. V lost 4 bases to trimming and J lost 5 bases, with 18 bases between them. CDR1 is MGHRA, CDR2 YSYEKL, per germline.

V usage is TRBV28 and J usage is TRBJ1-6, with D possibly being TRBD1 (6 bases). This CDR3 region has 13 residues. The germline gives CDR1 MDHEN, CDR2 SYDVKM. With 4 bases removed from V and 6 bases from J, the gap between germline ends came to 7 bases. CDR3: CASSYRANSPLHF. CDR3 bases: TGTGCCAGCAGTTACAGGGCTAATTCACCCCTCCACTTT.

This chain links TRBV13 with TRBJ2-1; weak D call: TRBD1 (5 bases). CDR1 is PRHDT, CDR2 FYEKMQ, per germline (reference sequence). The CDR3 is 15 amino acids. Trimming pared 0 bases from V and 4 bases from J, leaving 10 bases between. In nucleotides, the CDR3 is TGTGCCAGCAGCTTAGGCCCAGGGTATTACAATGAGCAGTTCTTC. Translation: CASSLGPGYYNEQFF.

This clone occurred once. V is TRBV2 and J is TRBJ1-2; TRBD1 matches 7 bases. The V and J ends lost 9 bases and 1 base, in that order; junction bases with no gene match: 5. The CDR3 totals 13 residues. Germline V gene sequence: CDR1 SNHLY, CDR2 FYNNEI. For the CDR3, the DNA is TGTGCCAGTAGACAGGGCCTTAACTATGGCTACACCTTC. Translation gives CASRQGLNYGYTF.

The rearrangement joins TRBV12-5 to TRBJ1-2, with D perhaps matching TRBD1 (5 bases). Germline V gene lookup returns CDR1 LGHNT and CDR2 FRNRAP. The V end lost 2 bases, the J end lost 5 bases, and 21 bases lay between the germline ends. The CDR3 loop spans 17 amino acids. This CDR3 reads CASGLRGTARGKYGYTF. The CDR3 bases are TGTGCTAGTGGTTTGCGAGGGACTGCGCGGGGGAAATATGGCTACACCTTC.